What follows are 30 T cell receptor beta chains derived from one specimen sequenced in a study of blood T cells in healthy people across ages. The second PCR ran about 6 to 12 cycles with a sample-barcoded 5' primer and J-beta primers. A single record per CDR3 protein comes from TCRdb applying MiXCR to the 5' RACE reads. This table holds about 1.4 million distinct CDR3 sequences, almost 60% found once. Sequenced input: blood. Receptor source: a man aged 18 to 30 in good health.

The gene calls are TRBV20-1 and TRBJ2-4; 8 bases agree with TRBD2. Germline assignment: CDR1 DFQATT and CDR2 SNEGSKA (reference sequence). The CDR3 spans 14 residues. V shed 2 bases and J 9 bases; nucleotides not matched to a gene: 9. The chain's CDR3 is CSARSPYGGAIQYF. The CDR3 nucleotides read TGCAGTGCTAGATCCCCGTACGGGGGGGCCATTCAGTACTTC.

There are a few counts of this clonotype. Here the CDR3 reads CASSPLVHTNEQFF. The CDR3 nucleotides are TGTGCCAGCAGCCCATTGGTACATACCAATGAGCAGTTCTTC. This sequence joins TRBV28 and TRBJ2-1; unclear D gene. This CDR3 spans 14 amino acids. The germline V gene encodes CDR1 MDHEN and CDR2 SYDVKM. The germline V and J ends were trimmed by 6 bases and 6 bases, with 15 bases remaining between them.

The chain carries TRBV24-1 and TRBJ2-1, with 9 bases matching TRBD1. This CDR3 contains 16 residues. Unmatched junction bases numbered 6, after V lost 5 bases and J lost 2 bases. Germline CDR1 reads KGHDR; CDR2 reads SFDVKD. In DNA, the CDR3 is TGTGCCACCAGTGGTACTGACAGGGGGACCTACAATGAGCAGTTCTTC. Protein sequence: CATSGTDRGTYNEQFF.

The rearrangement uses TRBV21-1 and TRBJ2-5; TRBD2 reflects the table's D call only, with no check against the DNA. TRBV21-1 is deemed a pseudogene. The CDR3 is 17 amino acids. The DNA for the CDR3 is TGTGCCAGCAGCAAGGGACTAGCGGGAGTTCACGGCGAGACCCAGTACTTC. Translating gives CASSKGLAGVHGETQYF.

This clonotype was found once. The chain recombines TRBV12-3 or TRBV12-4 with TRBJ1-5, with D perhaps matching TRBD1 (5 bases). V was shortened by 4 bases and J by 6 bases, with 16 bases between the two germline ends. The CDR3 spans 15 residues. This chain's CDR3 is CASSSTRDVGQPQHF. In DNA form, the CDR3 reads TGTGCCAGCAGTTCGACCCGGGACGTTGGTCAGCCCCAGCATTTT.

This clonotype was counted only a few times. The rearrangement joins TRBV18 to TRBJ1-1; the match to TRBD1 covers 7 bases. In germline, CDR1 is KGHSH, CDR2 LQKENI. The CDR3 extends over 17 amino acids. Germline trimming cut 4 bases from V and 1 base from J; bases unmatched to any gene: 12. CDR3: CASSRPGTARQNTEAFF. The CDR3 nucleotides read TGTGCCAGCTCACGACCGGGGACAGCCAGACAGAACACTGAAGCTTTCTTT.

The V and J genes are TRBV6-1 and TRBJ1-1; D perhaps matches TRBD1 (5 bases). V lost 7 bases and J 7 bases, leaving 13 bases between the germline ends. This CDR3 has 12 amino acids. In germline, CDR1 is MNHNS, CDR2 SASEGT. In nucleotides, the CDR3 is TGTGCCAGCATAAACCAAGGGGATGAAGCTTTCTTT. Translating it yields CASINQGDEAFF.

This clonotype was counted between two and nine times. The chain joins TRBV20-1 to TRBJ2-1; 12 nucleotides agree with TRBD1. J was trimmed by 5 bases and V by 6 bases; bases with no gene match: 5. The CDR3 loop spans 14 amino acids. Germline assignment: CDR1 DFQATT and CDR2 SNEGSKA (reference sequence). The chain's CDR3 is CSADGTGGNNEQFF. The CDR3 DNA is TGCAGTGCGGACGGGACAGGGGGCAACAATGAGCAGTTCTTC.

J is TRBJ2-1 and V is TRBV4-2, with a tentative D call TRBD1 (5 bases). Germline CDR1 and CDR2: LGHNA and YNFKEQ. Trimming took 3 bases from V and 0 from J, leaving 12 bases between them. CDR3 length: 16 amino acids. DNA of the CDR3: TGTGCCAGCAGCCAGGAGACAGTGGCCTCCTACAATGAGCAGTTCTTC. Its protein is CASSQETVASYNEQFF.

The J gene is TRBJ2-7, the V gene TRBV4-2; no clear D gene. CDR1 and CDR2 (germline): LGHNA, YNFKEQ. V was shortened by 3 bases and J by 4 bases, with 13 bases between the two germline ends. The CDR3 has 14 residues. The CDR3 nucleotides read TGTGCCAGCAGCCATGAACCTGACGGGTACGAGCAGTACTTC. The encoded protein is CASSHEPDGYEQYF.

For the CDR3, the DNA is TGTGCCAGCAGTTTATTTCCCCCCTTTAACTCTGGGGCCAACGTCCTGACTTTC. It encodes CASSLFPPFNSGANVLTF. The chain links TRBV27 to TRBJ2-6; D gene unclear. Trimming left V 1 base short and J 0 bases short, with 13 bases between. Germline CDR1 reads MNHEY; CDR2 reads SMNVEV (reference sequence). The CDR3 length is 18 residues. Based on the CDR3 plus reference TRBV27 and TRBJ2-6, the full variable domain is EAQVTQNPRYLITVTGKKLTVTCSQNMNHEYMSWYRQDPGLGLRQIYYSMNVEVTDKGDVPEGYKVSRKEKRNFPLILESPSPNQTSLYFCASSLFPPFNSGANVLTFGAGSRLTVL.

The chain uses TRBV27 and TRBJ2-7; TRBD2 agrees at 12 bases. With the DNA end fitting TRBJ2-5 better, the J assignment may be wrong. The CDR3 totals 15 residues. The germline CDR1 and CDR2 sequences are MNHEY and SMNVEV (reference sequence). The CDR3 loop is CASSRLAGVRETQYF. The CDR3 DNA follows: TGTGCCAGCAGTAGACTAGCGGGAGTAAGAGAGACCCAGTACTTC.

The rearrangement uses TRBV3-1 and TRBJ1-4; D remains ambiguous. Germline V gives CDR1 LGHDT, CDR2 YNNKEL (reference sequence). V was shortened by 0 bases and J by 9 bases, with 23 bases between the two germline ends. This CDR3 comprises 18 residues. This CDR3 is CASSQDLGPVALTKKLFF. The CDR3 DNA sequence: TGTGCCAGCAGCCAAGATCTGGGCCCGGTGGCTCTAACGAAAAAACTGTTTTTT.

In this sample, this clonotype turned up a few times. The DNA for the CDR3 is TGCAGCACGACAGGTTACCTCTCTAGCACAGATACGCAGTATTTT. It encodes CSTTGYLSSTDTQYF. This sequence joins TRBV29-1 and TRBJ2-3, with a tentative D call TRBD1 (6 bases). CDR1 is SQVTM, CDR2 ANQGSEA, per germline. The ends were cut back, 8 bases at V and 0 bases at J, with 18 bases in the middle. The CDR3 is made up of 15 amino acids.

This clonotype was detected only a few times. This chain connects TRBV21-1 to TRBJ2-7. TRBV21-1 is annotated as a pseudogene. The CDR3 is made up of 14 amino acids. CDR3 residues: CASSIPSSSYEQYF. The CDR3 DNA reads TGTGCCAGCAGCATACCCAGTAGTTCCTACGAGCAGTACTTC.

This chain uses TRBV12-5 with TRBJ2-3; weak D call: TRBD2 (6 bases). The germline gives CDR1 LGHNT, CDR2 FRNRAP. Between the trimmed V and J ends, which lost 7 bases and 2 bases, there was a span of 13 bases. CDR3 length: 14 residues. The CDR3 loop reads CASVLGGPTDTQYF. The CDR3 DNA follows: TGTGCTAGTGTGTTGGGGGGACCCACAGATACGCAGTATTTT.

About this clonotype: A read error may produce the germline difference seen at one junction end. The genes are TRBV6-2 or TRBV6-3 and TRBJ2-1; D gene ambiguous. The CDR3 runs 17 residues. Germline V gene data show CDR1 as MNHEY and CDR2 as SVGEGT. The DNA for the CDR3 is TGTGCCAGCAGTTACTATCAGCGCGGAAGCTCCTACAACGAGCAGTTCTTC. Residues: CASSYYQRGSSYNEQFF.

The chain is built from TRBV7-9 and TRBJ2-4; 9 nucleotides match TRBD1. The better agreement between TRBJ2-7 and the DNA end casts doubt on the J call. CDR1 is SEHNR and CDR2 is FQNEAQ in the germline V gene (reference sequence). The CDR3 totals 16 residues. The CDR3 protein is CASSSDRGRQELEQYF. DNA for the CDR3: TGTGCCAGCAGCTCGGACAGGGGCCGGCAGGAGCTCGAGCAGTACTTC.

This clonotype was found a few times. The V call is TRBV10-2, the J call TRBJ2-1; unclear D gene. The CDR3 is 15 residues long. V lost 4 bases, J lost 0 bases, and 10 bases lay in between. Germline assignment: CDR1 WSHSY and CDR2 SAAADI. CDR3 sequence: CASSVTTSSYNEQFF. Written as DNA, the CDR3 is TGCGCCAGCAGTGTTACGACCAGCTCCTACAATGAGCAGTTCTTC.

V and J are TRBV5-1 and TRBJ1-2; D unresolved. The CDR3 is made up of 14 amino acids. Germline lookup yields CDR1 SGHRS and CDR2 YFSETQ. Trimming took off 1 base at V and 4 bases at J, with 11 bases between the two ends. CDR3 DNA: TGCGCCAGCAGCTTGTCTGGAGCCATCTATGGCTACACCTTC. Its translation: CASSLSGAIYGYTF.

This clonotype was seen a few times. The chain joins TRBV3-1 to TRBJ1-5, with TRBD1 matching 8 bases. The CDR3 runs to 13 residues. The germline gives CDR1 LGHDT, CDR2 YNNKEL (reference sequence). J lost 7 bases, V lost 3 bases, and 2 bases had no gene match. The CDR3 nucleotides are TGTGCCAGCAGCCAGGCAGGGGGCCAGCCCCAGCATTTT. Translated: CASSQAGGQPQHF.

The V and J genes are TRBV5-1 and TRBJ2-5, with 16 bases aligning to TRBD2. The CDR3 is made up of 19 amino acids. With 3 bases clipped from V and 11 bases from J, the junction kept 19 bases outside the gene matches. CDR1 is SGHRS and CDR2 is YFSETQ in the germline V gene. The CDR3 nucleotides read TGCGCCAGCAGCTCGGGACTAGCGGGAGGGCGAGTCGTCGCGGATGAGCAGTACTTC. It codes for CASSSGLAGGRVVADEQYF.

The chain joins TRBV20-1 to TRBJ2-7; TRBD1 is a possible D gene (6 bases). The germline V gene has CDR1 DFQATT and CDR2 SNEGSKA (reference sequence). This CDR3 comprises 14 residues. V was pared by 5 bases and J by 5 bases, with 19 bases between. As DNA, the CDR3 is TGCAGTGCTCGACTACAGGGAAGTAGAGACGAGCAGTACTTC. It specifies CSARLQGSRDEQYF.

This clonotype was counted a single time. The V and J genes are TRBV15 and TRBJ2-4; TRBD1 matches at 9 bases. The V and J ends lost 1 base and 13 bases, in that order; junction bases with no gene match: 11. The CDR3 has 15 amino acids. Germline loops: CDR1 LNHNV, CDR2 YYDKDF (reference sequence). The CDR3 region has the DNA TGTGCCACCAGCAGAGCCGGACAGGGGAGGTTAGAGCAGTACTTC. This gives the protein CATSRAGQGRLEQYF.

The rearrangement joins TRBV15 to TRBJ2-4, with unresolved D. Germline V gene sequence: CDR1 LNHNV, CDR2 YYDKDF (reference sequence). This CDR3 contains 13 residues. The V end was cut by 0 bases, the J end by 1 base, with 1 base between. The CDR3 protein is CATSRDAKNIQYF. The CDR3 DNA sequence: TGTGCCACCAGCAGAGACGCCAAAAACATTCAGTACTTC.

J is TRBJ2-7 and V is TRBV7-9, with 10 nucleotides matching TRBD2. Germline CDR1 SEHNR, CDR2 FQNEAQ (reference sequence). The CDR3 length is 17 residues. The V gene end was trimmed by 6 bases and the J gene end by 2 bases; junction bases not matched to a gene: 13. The DNA of the CDR3 is TGTGCCAGCAGAGAATACAATAGCGGGAGGATAACCTACGAGCAGTACTTC. As protein: CASREYNSGRITYEQYF.

The chain uses TRBV4-1 and TRBJ2-5; D might be TRBD2 (6 bases). Trimming stripped 3 bases from V and 5 bases from J, with 13 bases between. The CDR3 spans 14 residues. Germline V CDR1 and CDR2: MGHRA, YSYEKL. CDR3 nucleotide sequence: TGCGCCAGCAGCCAGGGGGGACGATGGGAGACCCAGTACTTC. Translating gives CASSQGGRWETQYF.

The chain couples TRBV9 to TRBJ1-1; TRBD1 is a possible D gene (5 bases). The CDR3 extends over 15 amino acids. Germline V lookup: CDR1 SGDLS, CDR2 YYNGEE. V was clipped by 4 bases and J by 1 base, with 14 bases between them. The CDR3 sequence: CASSLDSTRNTEAFF. The CDR3 nucleotides are TGTGCCAGCAGCCTAGACAGTACTCGGAACACTGAAGCTTTCTTT.

The chain's CDR3 is CSVVASSYEQYF. The CDR3 DNA reads as TGCAGCGTGGTAGCGTCCTCCTACGAGCAGTACTTC. V usage is TRBV29-1 and J usage is TRBJ2-7; possible D gene TRBD2, 5 bases. Trimming stripped 6 bases from V and 0 bases from J, with 9 bases between. Germline V gives CDR1 SQVTM, CDR2 ANQGSEA. The CDR3 is made up of 12 amino acids.

J is TRBJ2-5 and V is TRBV7-9; 8 bases fit TRBD1. V dropped 6 bases and J dropped 2; count of bases not matched to a gene: 5. Germline V gene sequence: CDR1 SEHNR, CDR2 FQNEAQ (reference sequence). The CDR3 covers 14 residues. The CDR3 region has the DNA TGTGCCAGCAGTTCACAGGGGGGACAAGAGACCCAGTACTTC. This sequence encodes CASSSQGGQETQYF.